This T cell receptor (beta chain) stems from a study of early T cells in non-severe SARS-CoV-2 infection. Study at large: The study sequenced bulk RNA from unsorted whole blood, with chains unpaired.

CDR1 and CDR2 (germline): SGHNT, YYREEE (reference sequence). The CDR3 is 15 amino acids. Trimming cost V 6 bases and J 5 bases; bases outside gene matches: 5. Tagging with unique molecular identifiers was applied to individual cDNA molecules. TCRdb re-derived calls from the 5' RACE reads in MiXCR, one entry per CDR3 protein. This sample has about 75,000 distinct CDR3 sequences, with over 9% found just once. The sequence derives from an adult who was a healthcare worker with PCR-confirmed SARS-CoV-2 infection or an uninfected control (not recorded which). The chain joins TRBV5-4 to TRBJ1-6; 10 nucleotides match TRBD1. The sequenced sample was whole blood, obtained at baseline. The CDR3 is CASKPGQGNNSPLHF. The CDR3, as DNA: TGTGCCAGCAAGCCGGGACAGGGGAATAATTCACCCCTCCACTTT.